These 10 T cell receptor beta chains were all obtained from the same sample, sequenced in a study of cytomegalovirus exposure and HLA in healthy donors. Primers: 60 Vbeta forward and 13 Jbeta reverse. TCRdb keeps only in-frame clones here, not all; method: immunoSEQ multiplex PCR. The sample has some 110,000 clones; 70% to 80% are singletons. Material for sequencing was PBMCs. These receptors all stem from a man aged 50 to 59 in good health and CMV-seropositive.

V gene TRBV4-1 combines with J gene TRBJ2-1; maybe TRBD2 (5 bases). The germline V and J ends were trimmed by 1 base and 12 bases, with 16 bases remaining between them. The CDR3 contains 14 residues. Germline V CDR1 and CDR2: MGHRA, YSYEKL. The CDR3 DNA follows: TGCGCCAGCAGCCAAGGGGCCGCCTTCGGAGGGCAGTTCTTC. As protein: CASSQGAAFGGQFF.

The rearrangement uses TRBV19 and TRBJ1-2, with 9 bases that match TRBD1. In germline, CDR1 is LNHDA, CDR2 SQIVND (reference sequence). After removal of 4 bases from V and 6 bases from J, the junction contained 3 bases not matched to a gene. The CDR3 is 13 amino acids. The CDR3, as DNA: TGTGCCAGTAGTAACCGGGACAGGGATGGCTACACCTTC. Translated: CASSNRDRDGYTF.

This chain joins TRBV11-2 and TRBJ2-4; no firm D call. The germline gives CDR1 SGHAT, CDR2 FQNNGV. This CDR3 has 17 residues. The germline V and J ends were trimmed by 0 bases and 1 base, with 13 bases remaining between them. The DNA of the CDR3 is TGTGCCAGCAGCTTAGACCCCCGAGGAGAGGCCAAAAACATTCAGTACTTC. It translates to CASSLDPRGEAKNIQYF.

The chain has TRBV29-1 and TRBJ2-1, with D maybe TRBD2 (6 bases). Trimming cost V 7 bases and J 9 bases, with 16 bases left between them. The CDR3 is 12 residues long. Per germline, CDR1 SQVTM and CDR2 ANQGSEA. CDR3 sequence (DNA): TGCAGCGCATGGAGGGATTTGAGTGAGCAGTTCTTC. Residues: CSAWRDLSEQFF.

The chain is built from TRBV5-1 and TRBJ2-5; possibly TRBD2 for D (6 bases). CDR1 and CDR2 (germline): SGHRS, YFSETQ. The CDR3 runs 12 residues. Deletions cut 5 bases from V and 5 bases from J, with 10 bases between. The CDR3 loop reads CASRGLLETQYF. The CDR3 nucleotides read TGCGCCAGCAGGGGACTTCTCGAGACCCAGTACTTC.

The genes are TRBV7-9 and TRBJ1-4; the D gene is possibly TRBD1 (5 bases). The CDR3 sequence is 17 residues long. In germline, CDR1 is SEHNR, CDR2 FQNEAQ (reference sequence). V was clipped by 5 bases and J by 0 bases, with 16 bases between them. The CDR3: CASSPRAAGATNEKLFF. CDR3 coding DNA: TGTGCCAGCAGCCCCCGGGCCGCGGGGGCAACTAATGAAAAACTGTTTTTT.

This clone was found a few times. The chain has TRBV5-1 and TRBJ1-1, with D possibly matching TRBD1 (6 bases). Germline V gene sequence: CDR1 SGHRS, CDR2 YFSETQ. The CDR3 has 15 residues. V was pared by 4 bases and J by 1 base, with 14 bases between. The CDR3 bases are TGCGCCAGCAGCCCAGGGGACCTGGCGAACACTGAAGCTTTCTTT. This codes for CASSPGDLANTEAFF. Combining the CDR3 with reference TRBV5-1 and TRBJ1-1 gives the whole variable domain KAGVTQTPRYLIKTRGQQVTLSCSPISGHRSVSWYQQTPGQGLQFLFEYFSETQRNKGNFPGRFSGRQFSNSRSEMNVSTLELGDSALYLCASSPGDLANTEAFFGQGTRLTVV.

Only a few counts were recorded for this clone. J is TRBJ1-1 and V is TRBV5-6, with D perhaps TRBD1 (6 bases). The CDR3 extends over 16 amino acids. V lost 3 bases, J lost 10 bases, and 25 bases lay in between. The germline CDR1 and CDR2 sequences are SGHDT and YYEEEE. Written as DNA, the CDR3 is TGTGCCAGCAGCTCCCCAACCCGCAGAACAGGGCTGAGAGCTTTCTTT. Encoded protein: CASSSPTRRTGLRAFF. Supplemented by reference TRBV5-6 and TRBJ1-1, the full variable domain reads DAGVTQSPTHLIKTRGQQVTLRCSPKSGHDTVSWYQQALGQGPQFIFQYYEEEERQRGNFPDRFSGHQFPNYSSELNVNALLLGDSALYLCASSSPTRRTGLRAFFGQGTRLTVV.

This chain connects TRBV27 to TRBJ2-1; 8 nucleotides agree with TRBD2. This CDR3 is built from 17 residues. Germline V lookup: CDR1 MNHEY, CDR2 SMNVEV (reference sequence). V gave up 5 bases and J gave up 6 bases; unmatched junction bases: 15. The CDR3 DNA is TGTGCCAGCAGTAAACTCGTAGCGGGGCCCCCTACCAATGAGCAGTTCTTC. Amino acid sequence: CASSKLVAGPPTNEQFF.

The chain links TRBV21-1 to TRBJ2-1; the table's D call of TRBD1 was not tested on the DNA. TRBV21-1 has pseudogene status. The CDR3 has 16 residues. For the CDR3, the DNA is TGTGCCAGCAGCACGAACAGAACCAGCTCCTACAATGAGCAGTTCTTC. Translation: CASSTNRTSSYNEQFF.